These T cell receptor beta chains were read from a single sample in a study of cytomegalovirus exposure and HLA in healthy donors. Method: immunoSEQ multiplex PCR; TCRdb's copy keeps in-frame clones and lacks some. This sample has 170,000 or so clones, with about 80% found just once. Sequencing was done on a sample of PBMCs. The receptors shown here come from a woman aged 25 to 39 in good health and CMV-seronegative. CDR3s include the opening cysteine and the closing phenylalanine or tryptophan. A D gene is named only where the DNA matches it firmly. Clone size appears in some rows only: once, few, many, or a class for an expanded clone.

TRBJ2-7,.,.,TRBV4-1,CASSQVDRAYEQYF,TGCGCCAGCAGCCAAGTCGACAGAGCCTACGAGCAGTACTTC
TRBJ2-7,TRBD2,.,TRBV11-3,CASSSSGSTMYF,TGTGCCAGCAGTTCTAGCGGGAGCACAATGTACTTC
TRBJ2-5,TRBD2,.,TRBV7-9,CASSLDRGEETQYF,TGTGCCAGCAGCTTAGATCGGGGGGAAGAGACCCAGTACTTC
TRBJ1-1,TRBD1,once,TRBV29-1,CSVGNRTGMWNTEAFF,TGCAGCGTTGGTAACCGGACAGGGATGTGGAACACTGAAGCTTTCTTT
TRBJ1-1,.,.,TRBV5-1,CASSFLLQENTEAFF,TGCGCCAGCAGCTTTCTACTACAGGAGAACACTGAAGCTTTCTTT
TRBJ2-7,TRBD2,.,TRBV27,CAPFRGESRGRDDEQYF,TGTGCCCCTTTTCGCGGGGAATCTCGCGGGAGGGACGACGAGCAGTACTTC
TRBJ1-4,TRBD1,.,TRBV2,CASRGQLVNEKLFF,TGTGCCAGCAGGGGACAGTTGGTAAATGAAAAACTGTTTTTT
TRBJ2-3,TRBD1,.,TRBV5-6,CASSSGRQGDTQYF,TGTGCCAGCAGCTCGGGCCGACAGGGGGATACGCAGTATTTT
TRBJ1-2,.,few,TRBV2,CARGPTPGGYTF,TGTGCCAGGGGGCCCACCCCGGGTGGCTACACCTTC
TRBJ1-3,.,.,TRBV7-9,CSSSFLTGSGNTIYF,TGTTCCAGCAGCTTTCTAACAGGGTCGGGAAACACCATATATTTT
TRBJ2-1,.,.,TRBV7-2,CASSPLNNEQFF,TGTGCCAGCAGCCCTCTTAACAATGAGCAGTTCTTC
TRBJ1-4,TRBD1,.,TRBV7-8,CASSSDRVDATNEKLFF,TGTGCCAGCAGCTCAGACAGGGTAGATGCAACTAATGAAAAACTGTTTTTT
TRBJ2-5,TRBD2,.,TRBV6-1,CASSEARGGRETQYF,TGTGCCAGCAGTGAAGCGCGGGGGGGCCGGGAGACCCAGTACTTC
TRBJ1-2,.,.,TRBV4-1,CASSQNRGGNNYGYTF,TGCGCCAGCAGCCAGAATAGAGGGGGTAATAACTATGGCTACACCTTC
TRBJ2-7,.,.,TRBV4-2,CASSQDVGGMGSYEQYF,TGTGCCAGCAGCCAAGATGTAGGCGGGATGGGTTCCTACGAGCAGTACTTC
TRBJ2-3,TRBD2,.,TRBV11-3,CASSFFSGSFPDTQYF,TGTGCCAGCAGCTTCTTTAGCGGGAGTTTCCCAGATACGCAGTATTTT
TRBJ2-7,TRBD1,.,TRBV28,CASSPAGTGRNEQYF,TGTGCCAGCAGTCCGGCTGGGACAGGGAGAAACGAGCAGTACTTC
TRBJ2-1,TRBD1,.,TRBV6-5,CASSYRGQGADNEQFF,TGTGCCAGCAGTTACCGCGGACAGGGGGCGGACAATGAGCAGTTCTTC
TRBJ2-7,.,.,TRBV5-4,CASTMGRGPTYEQYF,TGTGCCAGCACCATGGGCAGAGGGCCGACCTACGAGCAGTACTTC
TRBJ1-4,.,.,TRBV6-1,CASSRTVTNEKLFF,TGTGCCAGCAGCCGGACAGTAACTAATGAAAAACTGTTTTTT
TRBJ1-1,TRBD1,.,TRBV2,CASSGRGQATEAFF,TGTGCCAGCAGTGGCCGTGGACAGGCCACTGAAGCTTTCTTT
TRBJ2-1,TRBD2,.,TRBV27,CATSQRENNEQFF,TGTGCCACTTCCCAGCGGGAGAATAATGAGCAGTTCTTC
TRBJ2-7,TRBD2,.,TRBV5-4,CASSFERDLSSYEQYF,TGTGCCAGCAGCTTCGAGCGGGACCTTAGCTCCTACGAGCAGTACTTC
TRBJ2-2,.,few,TRBV7-9,CASSVDSRKTGELFF,TGTGCCAGCAGCGTGGACAGCCGTAAGACCGGGGAGCTGTTTTTT
TRBJ1-2,TRBD1,.,TRBV27,CASSTSGTAVWFGYTF,TGTGCCAGCAGTACGTCCGGGACAGCGGTTTGGTTTGGCTACACCTTC
TRBJ2-1,TRBD1,.,TRBV27,CASSAGTALKNEQFF,TGTGCCAGCAGTGCCGGGACAGCTTTGAAGAATGAGCAGTTCTTC
TRBJ1-1,TRBD1,.,TRBV4-1,CASSQDAGTANTEAFF,TGCGCCAGCAGCCAAGATGCCGGGACAGCTAACACTGAAGCTTTCTTT
TRBJ2-2,TRBD1,.,TRBV5-1,CASGEDRPNTGELFF,TGCGCCAGCGGCGAGGACAGGCCGAACACCGGGGAGCTGTTTTTT
TRBJ2-1,TRBD2,.,TRBV10-3,CAIRIAGADNEQFF,TGTGCCATCAGAATAGCGGGAGCGGACAATGAGCAGTTCTTC
TRBJ2-5,TRBD1,.,TRBV7-9,CASSLGDRGLETQYF,TGTGCCAGCAGCTTAGGCGACAGGGGGTTGGAGACCCAGTACTTC
TRBJ1-1,TRBD1,.,TRBV13,CASSMAGTANTEAFF,TGTGCCAGCAGCATGGCCGGGACAGCGAACACTGAAGCTTTCTTT
TRBJ2-3,TRBD2,.,TRBV7-2,CASSLGGGASLNTQYF,TGTGCCAGCAGCTTAGGCGGGGGGGCCAGTTTAAATACGCAGTATTTT
TRBJ2-1,.,.,TRBV4-2,CASSTSGRTPSYNEQFF,TGTGCCAGCAGCACCTCAGGGAGGACCCCCTCCTACAATGAGCAGTTCTTC
TRBJ2-5,.,.,TRBV2,CASTSGGLDQETQYF,TGTGCCAGCACCTCAGGGGGACTAGACCAAGAGACCCAGTACTTC
TRBJ1-4,.,.,TRBV6-1,CASSEGPGVGNEKLFF,TGTGCCAGCAGTGAAGGGCCAGGGGTGGGGAATGAAAAACTGTTTTTT
TRBJ2-2,.,.,TRBV4-3,CASSQAWRDSNTGELFF,TGCGCCAGCAGCCAAGCGTGGCGGGACAGTAACACCGGGGAGCTGTTTTTT
TRBJ2-7,TRBD2,.,TRBV27,CASSWASGYEQYF,TGTGCCAGCAGTTGGGCTAGCGGATACGAGCAGTACTTC
TRBJ2-1,TRBD1,.,TRBV6-1,CASSEDRGTYNEQFF,TGTGCCAGCAGTGAAGACAGGGGCACCTACAATGAGCAGTTCTTC
TRBJ2-2,TRBD1,.,TRBV7-9,CSSTNIPGQDTGELFF,TGTTCCAGCACCAACATCCCGGGACAGGACACCGGGGAGCTGTTTTTT
TRBJ2-2,.,.,TRBV11-2,CASSLKWGVNTGELFF,TGTGCCAGCAGCTTAAAGTGGGGGGTTAACACCGGGGAGCTGTTTTTT
TRBJ2-7,TRBD1,.,TRBV6-1,CTSKDRVYEQYF,TGTACCAGCAAAGACAGGGTCTACGAGCAGTACTTC
TRBJ2-2,.,.,TRBV15,CATSTLTVGHTGELFF,TGTGCCACCAGCACCCTGACAGTTGGGCATACCGGGGAGCTGTTTTTT
TRBJ2-3,TRBD2,.,TRBV19,CASSFRPSGAGEKDTQYF,TGTGCCAGTAGTTTTAGACCCTCGGGAGCGGGAGAGAAGGATACGCAGTATTTT
TRBJ1-5,TRBD1,once,TRBV27,CASSFEGQGRNQPQHF,TGTGCCAGCAGTTTTGAAGGACAGGGTCGCAATCAGCCCCAGCATTTT
TRBJ2-5,.,.,TRBV21-1,CASSSLGDSPQETQYF,TGTGCCAGCAGCAGTCTTGGGGACAGTCCACAAGAGACCCAGTACTTC
TRBJ1-1,.,.,TRBV7-8,CASSSYKNTEAFF,TGTGCCAGCAGCTCCTATAAGAACACTGAAGCTTTCTTT
TRBJ1-2,.,.,TRBV7-2,CASSLVQGEGDF,TGTGCCAGCTCCTTAGTCCAGGGAGAGGGGGACTTC
TRBJ2-7,.,.,TRBV2,CASSNTGYEQYF,TGTGCCAGCAGTAACACAGGCTACGAGCAGTACTTC
TRBJ1-5,.,.,TRBV6-5,CASSYQVNQPQHF,TGTGCCAGCAGTTACCAGGTTAATCAGCCCCAGCATTTT
TRBJ2-7,TRBD1,.,TRBV6-1,CASSGSRDRTYEQYF,TGTGCCAGCAGCGGGTCCCGGGACAGGACCTACGAGCAGTACTTC
TRBJ1-1,TRBD1,.,TRBV11-2,CASSQQQGVGTEAFF,TGTGCCAGCAGCCAGCAACAGGGGGTTGGGACTGAAGCTTTCTTT
TRBJ2-2,.,.,TRBV6-5,CASSYSGRPNTGELFF,TGTGCCAGCAGTTACTCGGGCAGACCCAACACCGGGGAGCTGTTTTTT
TRBJ1-2,.,.,TRBV7-2,CASSLDGGNYGYTF,TGTGCCAGCAGCTTAGATGGAGGGAACTATGGCTACACCTTC
TRBJ1-6,.,.,TRBV2,CASSDGQINSPLHF,TGTGCCAGCAGTGATGGGCAGATAAATTCACCCCTCCACTTT
TRBJ2-2,.,.,TRBV10-3,CAISEPEDTGELFF,TGTGCCATCAGTGAGCCCGAGGACACCGGGGAGCTGTTTTTT
TRBJ2-3,TRBD2,.,TRBV27,CASSNPGLASDTQYF,TGTGCCAGCAGTAACCCGGGACTAGCGTCTGATACGCAGTATTTT
TRBJ2-1,TRBD2,.,TRBV28,CASSGSGGAFVNEQFF,TGTGCCAGCAGTGGTAGCGGGGGGGCCTTTGTGAATGAGCAGTTCTTC
TRBJ2-3,.,.,TRBV5-1,CASISLQGHTQYF,TGCGCCAGCATCTCCCTACAGGGACATACGCAGTATTTT
TRBJ2-1,TRBD2,.,TRBV7-6,CASTGLSAGGPFF,TGTGCCAGCACTGGGTTGTCGGCGGGAGGGCCGTTCTTC
TRBJ1-2,.,once,TRBV28,CASSFLNYGYTF,TGTGCCAGCAGTTTCCTGAACTATGGCTACACCTTC